This entry lists 23 T cell receptor beta chains sequenced from one sample in a study of chemoradiotherapy in HPV16-positive cancers. TCRdb keeps only in-frame clones here, not all; method: immunoSEQ multiplex PCR. The data contain under 40,000 clones, about 89% of them singletons. The material sequenced was blood, taken from a patient who underwent chemoradiotherapy. These receptors came from a human donor with HPV-associated anogenital cancer.

The chain has TRBV4-3 and TRBJ2-1, with 7 bases fitting TRBD1. V lost 0 bases to trimming and J lost 5 bases; unmatched junction nucleotides: 7. Germline CDR1 reads LGHNA; CDR2 reads YSLEER. The CDR3 runs to 16 residues. CDR3 bases: TGCGCCAGCAGCCAAGATCTCGGACAGGCCCACAATGAGCAGTTCTTC. Its translation: CASSQDLGQAHNEQFF.

This clone was detected a few times. The J gene is TRBJ2-5, the V gene TRBV6-5; TRBD2 agrees at 10 bases. Germline V gene lookup returns CDR1 MNHEY and CDR2 SVGAGI. CDR3 length: 16 residues. J gave up 5 bases and V 4 bases, and 10 bases lay outside the gene matches. Here the CDR3 reads CASSFNSGGFRETQYF. DNA for the CDR3: TGTGCCAGCAGTTTTAATAGCGGGGGGTTTCGGGAGACCCAGTACTTC.

The chain combines TRBV25-1 with TRBJ2-5; D is unresolved. Trimming removed 3 bases from V and 2 bases from J, with 13 bases in between. Germline V gives CDR1 MGHDK, CDR2 SYGVNS. CDR3 length: 15 amino acids. Here the CDR3 reads CASSDPRLRQETQYF. The CDR3 nucleotides read TGTGCCAGCAGTGATCCCCGGCTACGTCAAGAGACCCAGTACTTC.

The chain combines TRBV18 with TRBJ2-7, with 9 nucleotides matching TRBD2. V trimming: 0 bases; J trimming: 5 bases; junction bases outside the gene matches: 8. This CDR3 spans 16 amino acids. CDR1 is KGHSH, CDR2 LQKENI, per germline. CDR3 protein: CASSPPWVAGVDEQYF. In DNA, the CDR3 is TGTGCCAGCTCACCACCTTGGGTAGCGGGGGTAGACGAGCAGTACTTC.

V and J are TRBV5-4 and TRBJ2-2; either TRBD1 or TRBD2 may supply D (5 bases each). From germline, CDR1 is SGHNT and CDR2 YYREEE (reference sequence). Between the trimmed V and J ends, which lost 4 bases and 8 bases, there was a span of 12 bases. The CDR3 covers 13 residues. The CDR3 region is CASSVTGGGELFF. Here the CDR3 DNA reads TGTGCCAGCAGCGTAACAGGAGGTGGGGAGCTGTTTTTT.

This chain links TRBV4-3 with TRBJ1-2, with D maybe TRBD1 (6 bases). CDR1 and CDR2 from the germline V gene are LGHNA and YSLEER. This CDR3 is built from 16 residues. The V end was cut by 0 bases, the J end by 5 bases, with 16 bases between. The CDR3 bases are TGCGCCAGCAGCCAAGATCGCACAGGGTTTGGGTATGGCTACACCTTC. Its protein is CASSQDRTGFGYGYTF.

This clone was recorded a few times. The rearrangement links TRBV5-1 to TRBJ2-5, with D unresolved. Germline values: CDR1 SGHRS, CDR2 YFSETQ. The CDR3 extends over 13 amino acids. V was pared by 2 bases and J by 5 bases, with 10 bases between. This chain's CDR3 is CASSLDQRETQYF. CDR3 in DNA: TGCGCCAGCAGCTTAGACCAAAGGGAGACCCAGTACTTC.

V gene TRBV9 combines with J gene TRBJ2-2; D call uncertain. Between the trimmed V and J ends, which lost 0 bases and 5 bases, there was a span of 5 bases. Germline V gene lookup returns CDR1 SGDLS and CDR2 YYNGEE. This CDR3 region has 13 residues. As DNA, the CDR3 is TGTGCCAGCAGCGTAGCGGCGACCGGGGAGCTGTTTTTT. Amino acid sequence: CASSVAATGELFF.

The rearrangement uses TRBV5-1 and TRBJ1-4; D unclear. The V gene's germline CDR1 is SGHRS and CDR2 YFSETQ. The CDR3 totals 15 residues. The V end was cut by 0 bases, the J end by 3 bases, with 9 bases between. The CDR3 spells CASSLVGGANEKLFF. The CDR3 nucleotides are TGCGCCAGCAGCTTGGTAGGTGGCGCTAATGAAAAACTGTTTTTT.

The chain employs TRBV18 and TRBJ1-2; TRBD1 agrees at 7 bases. This CDR3 is 14 amino acids long. The V gene end was trimmed by 5 bases and the J gene end by 4 bases; junction bases not matched to a gene: 7. Germline CDR1 and CDR2: KGHSH and LQKENI. CDR3 residues: CASSAQQGTYGYTF. Written as DNA, the CDR3 is TGTGCCAGCTCAGCACAACAGGGGACCTATGGCTACACCTTC.

The CDR3 region is CASSLVAQENTGELFF. CDR3 in DNA: TGTGCCAGCAGCTTAGTCGCACAAGAGAACACCGGGGAGCTGTTTTTT. The gene calls are TRBV11-2 and TRBJ2-2; no clear D gene. Trimming removed 1 base from V and 1 base from J, with 10 bases in between. Looked up from germline, CDR1 is SGHAT and CDR2 is FQNNGV. The CDR3 has 16 amino acids.

Worth noting for this clone: This sample also contains other DNA sequences that code for the same CDR3. CDR3 amino acids: CSASKGETQYF. The CDR3 nucleotides read TGCAGTGCTTCGAAAGGCGAGACCCAGTACTTC. This chain uses TRBV20-1 with TRBJ2-5; no clear D gene. The CDR3 runs 11 residues. The germline V gene encodes CDR1 DFQATT and CDR2 SNEGSKA (reference sequence). Trimming removed 5 bases at V and 5 bases at J, with 9 bases between.

This CDR3 is CASSTDRDGEQYF. CDR3 bases: TGTGCCAGCAGCACGGACAGGGACGGGGAGCAGTACTTC. The genes are TRBV7-7 and TRBJ2-7, with 8 bases identical to TRBD1. The germline V gene has CDR1 SSHAT and CDR2 FNYEAQ (reference sequence). Trimming at V came to 5 bases and at J to 7 bases, leaving 7 bases not matched to a gene. CDR3 length: 13 residues.

The chain links TRBV6-4 to TRBJ1-1, with TRBD1 identical over 9 bases. The CDR3 totals 18 residues. The V gene end was trimmed by 1 base and the J gene end by 0 bases; junction bases not matched to a gene: 9. Germline CDR1 is MRHNA and CDR2 is SNTAGT. In DNA, the CDR3 is TGTGCCAGCAGTGACTGGACAGGGGTAAAGGGAATGAACACTGAAGCTTTCTTT. It specifies CASSDWTGVKGMNTEAFF.

The chain recombines TRBV6-6 with TRBJ2-7; D is perhaps TRBD1 or TRBD2 (5 bases each). Looked up from germline, CDR1 is MNHNY and CDR2 is SVGAGI (reference sequence). The ends were cut back, 0 bases at V and 3 bases at J, with 12 bases in the middle. The CDR3 has 15 amino acids. CDR3 amino acids: CASSYSSRDGYEQYF. The CDR3 DNA reads as TGTGCCAGCAGTTACTCGTCCAGGGACGGCTACGAGCAGTACTTC.

The CDR3 sequence: CASGWGADTQYF. DNA of the CDR3: TGTGCTAGTGGTTGGGGGGCAGATACGCAGTATTTT. J is TRBJ2-3 and V is TRBV12-5; maybe TRBD2 (6 bases). V was pared by 4 bases and J by 4 bases, with 6 bases between. The V gene's germline CDR1 is LGHNT and CDR2 FRNRAP. The CDR3 loop spans 12 amino acids.

This clone was seen a single time. V and J are TRBV13 and TRBJ2-6; TRBD1 is a possible D gene (5 bases). V lost 0 bases and J lost 2, with 5 bases in between. CDR3 size: 15 residues. In germline, CDR1 is PRHDT, CDR2 FYEKMQ (reference sequence). The CDR3 region has the DNA TGTGCCAGCAGCTTAGGAGGGGCTGGGGCCAACGTCCTGACTTTC. This encodes CASSLGGAGANVLTF.

V usage is TRBV6-5 and J usage is TRBJ1-1, with 7 bases aligning to TRBD1. V shed 7 bases and J 5 bases; nucleotides not matched to a gene: 7. Germline V gene lookup returns CDR1 MNHEY and CDR2 SVGAGI. The CDR3 totals 13 residues. CDR3 DNA: TGTGCCAGCAAGATAACAGGGGCGACTGAAGCTTTCTTT. Its translation: CASKITGATEAFF.

The DNA for the CDR3 is TGCGCCAGCAGCTTGGATCAGGGCTCCGCGGATTCACCCCTCCACTTT. Translated, it gives CASSLDQGSADSPLHF. The chain recombines TRBV5-1 with TRBJ1-6, with D possibly being TRBD1 (5 bases). The CDR3 covers 16 residues. Trimming cost V 0 bases and J 8 bases, with 15 bases left between them. Germline values: CDR1 SGHRS, CDR2 YFSETQ.

This clone has a handful of counts. The chain combines TRBV10-3 with TRBJ2-3; no reliable D call. The CDR3 spans 15 residues. In germline, CDR1 is ENHRY, CDR2 SYGVKD. Trimming removed 1 base from V and 6 bases from J, with 14 bases in between. CDR3 protein: CAISELSKGLDTQYF. CDR3 bases: TGTGCCATCAGTGAGTTAAGTAAGGGTTTGGATACGCAGTATTTT.

The chain combines TRBV9 with TRBJ2-7; the D gene could be TRBD1 or TRBD2 (6 bases each). The CDR3 totals 15 residues. V was clipped by 3 bases and J by 4 bases, with 17 bases between them. Germline lookup yields CDR1 SGDLS and CDR2 YYNGEE. CDR3 region: CASSAGGGPLYEQYF. CDR3 bases: TGTGCCAGCAGCGCCGGGGGCGGGCCTTTGTACGAGCAGTACTTC.

The chain couples TRBV20-1 to TRBJ1-1, with D hard to call. Germline V gene sequence: CDR1 DFQATT, CDR2 SNEGSKA (reference sequence). This CDR3 is built from 11 residues. V lost 3 bases and J 7 bases, leaving 9 bases between the germline ends. CDR3 amino acids: CSASNRGEAFF. DNA of the CDR3: TGCAGTGCTAGTAACCGCGGTGAAGCTTTCTTT.

The J gene is TRBJ2-3, the V gene TRBV5-1, with a tentative D call TRBD1 (6 bases). The CDR3 length is 14 residues. CDR1 and CDR2 (germline): SGHRS, YFSETQ. Between the trimmed V and J ends, which lost 0 bases and 5 bases, there was a span of 10 bases. CDR3 coding DNA: TGCGCCAGCAGCTTGGGACAGGCCAGAGATACGCAGTATTTT. Translated, it gives CASSLGQARDTQYF. Complete variable domain (other parts from reference TRBV5-1 and TRBJ2-3): KAGVTQTPRYLIKTRGQQVTLSCSPISGHRSVSWYQQTPGQGLQFLFEYFSETQRNKGNFPGRFSGRQFSNSRSEMNVSTLELGDSALYLCASSLGQARDTQYFGPGTRLTVL.